Presented here are 10 T cell receptor beta chains from one specimen sequenced in a study of T-cell reconstitution after alpha-beta-depleted transplantation in children. Unique molecular identifiers were incorporated when the TCRbeta library was constructed. One entry per CDR3 protein results from TCRdb running MiXCR on the PCR reads. The sample yields about 580,000 distinct CDR3 sequences, 20% to 25% seen once. This material consisted of PBMCs, mostly from graft donor cells, taken 360 days after TCRalphabeta/CD19-depleted stem cell transplant. The receptor source for this set is a boy younger than two who had a stem cell transplant for acute myeloid leukemia, so the T cells may come from the graft donor.

This clonotype turned up a few times. This chain uses TRBV6-2 or TRBV6-3 with TRBJ1-1, with no clear D. The V gene lost 6 bases and the J gene lost 0 bases, with 14 bases spanning the gap. The CDR3 covers 15 residues. Germline lookup yields CDR1 MNHEY and CDR2 SVGEGT. The CDR3: CASSYTRVLNTEAFF. The CDR3 DNA reads as TGTGCCAGCAGCTATACAAGGGTTTTGAACACTGAAGCTTTCTTT.

In its sample, this clonotype was seen many times. The CDR3 nucleotides read TGTGCCAGCAGCTTAGGATTAGGCGAGCAGTACTTC. It is translated as CASSLGLGEQYF. The V call is TRBV13, the J call TRBJ2-7, with unresolved D. Germline values: CDR1 PRHDT, CDR2 FYEKMQ (reference sequence). The CDR3 is made up of 12 amino acids. V lost 0 bases, J lost 6 bases, and 6 bases lay in between.

This chain links TRBV6-5 with TRBJ1-6, with D possibly TRBD1 on 5 matching bases. Germline CDR1 reads MNHEY; CDR2 reads SVGAGI. Trimming took off 6 bases at V and 10 bases at J, with 19 bases between the two ends. This CDR3 has 15 amino acids. This CDR3 is CASRVVREVGSPLHF. CDR3 in DNA: TGTGCCAGCAGAGTTGTCAGGGAAGTCGGGTCACCCCTCCACTTT.

As concerns this clonotype: A junction boundary mismatches the germline segment, possibly from a read error. The genes are TRBV4-1 and TRBJ1-1; D is undetermined. Germline V gene lookup returns CDR1 MGHRA and CDR2 YSYEKL. The CDR3 length is 13 residues. As DNA, the CDR3 is TGCGCCAGCAGTCAAGGGCCTGGGGCTGAAGCTTTCTTT. Protein product: CASSQGPGAEAFF.

This clonotype was detected ten times or more. V usage is TRBV27 and J usage is TRBJ2-3; weak D call: TRBD1 (5 bases). The CDR3 runs 15 residues. Germline lookup yields CDR1 MNHEY and CDR2 SMNVEV (reference sequence). The V and J ends lost 5 bases and 2 bases respectively, with 14 bases between them. This chain's CDR3 is CASSPITGHTDTQYF. CDR3 DNA: TGTGCCAGCAGTCCGATAACAGGACACACAGATACGCAGTATTTT.

The chain has TRBV21-1 and TRBJ1-2; the table's D call TRBD1 went unverified against the DNA. TRBV21-1 is shown as a pseudogene. The CDR3 runs to 16 residues. The CDR3 is CASSGLPDRAAYGYTF. The CDR3 DNA sequence: TGTGCCAGCAGCGGACTACCCGACAGGGCCGCTTATGGCTACACCTTC.

This clonotype was counted many times. The chain combines TRBV27 with TRBJ1-5; D not resolved. Deletions cut 7 bases from V and 5 bases from J, with 0 bases between. Germline CDR1 MNHEY, CDR2 SMNVEV (reference sequence). The CDR3 loop spans 9 amino acids. The CDR3 sequence: CASNQPQHF. For the CDR3, the DNA is TGTGCCAGCAATCAGCCCCAGCATTTT.

This clonotype has only a few counts. This chain joins TRBV4-1 and TRBJ1-2; no reliable D call. Per the germline V gene, CDR1 is MGHRA and CDR2 is YSYEKL. V was pared by 0 bases and J by 4 bases, with 12 bases between. The CDR3 has 15 residues. The CDR3 DNA reads TGCGCCAGCAGCCAAGATCCTATTCAACTCTATGGCTACACCTTC. This codes for CASSQDPIQLYGYTF.

This clonotype was counted at least ten times. V usage is TRBV29-1 and J usage is TRBJ2-6; 7 bases fit TRBD1. V lost 5 bases, J lost 3 bases, and 7 bases stayed unmatched. Per the germline V gene, CDR1 is SQVTM and CDR2 is ANQGSEA. The CDR3 is made up of 15 amino acids. CDR3 protein: CSVKQGSDGANVLTF. CDR3 DNA sequence: TGCAGCGTTAAACAGGGGTCCGATGGGGCCAACGTCCTGACTTTC.

The chain carries TRBV20-1 and TRBJ2-3; D is uncertain. Germline CDR1 is DFQATT and CDR2 is SNEGSKA (reference sequence). CDR3 length: 15 amino acids. Trimming took 3 bases from V and 0 from J, leaving 13 bases between them. The CDR3 region has the DNA TGCAGTGCTAGGGCTAGACCCTTAAGCACAGATACGCAGTATTTT. Protein sequence: CSARARPLSTDTQYF.